Presented here are 3 T cell receptor beta chains from one specimen sequenced in a study of low-dose radiotherapy and immunotherapy resistance in tumors. The time point is: after trial treatment. Documented treatment: LDRT plus nivolumab, ipilimumab, low-dose cyclophosphamide and aspirin (RACIN trial). cDNA synthesis used a TRAV/TRBV-specific primer set for both chains. TCRs were put through roughly 20 PCR cycles of amplification with Phusion. A constant-region primer and the V-primer adapter served as the primer pair. MiXCR was run by TCRdb on the reads, yielding one entry per CDR3 protein. The data contain roughly 90,000 distinct CDR3 sequences, 20% to 25% of them singletons. Sequences were derived from PBMCs, sampled after low-dose radiotherapy plus immunotherapy. These receptors originate from a female donor with ovarian cancer.

With regard to this clonotype: The likely explanation is a read error, given a far larger clone one base away. This sequence joins TRBV5-3 and TRBJ2-1, with D possibly TRBD2 on 5 matching bases. TRBV5-3 is an ORF, with its function uncertain. This CDR3 has 14 amino acids. The DNA for the CDR3 is TGTGCCAGCAGCTTGGAGGATGGGCACAATGAGCAGTTCTTC. Translating gives CASSLEDGHNEQFF.

This clonotype was detected many times. The gene calls are TRBV10-3 and TRBJ2-3, with TRBD2 identical over 10 bases. V gave up 3 bases and J gave up 4 bases; unmatched junction bases: 1. Looked up from germline, CDR1 is ENHRY and CDR2 is SYGVKD. The CDR3 spans 14 residues. The CDR3 loop is CAISDLAGADTQYF. The CDR3 DNA reads as TGTGCCATCAGTGACCTAGCGGGGGCAGATACGCAGTATTTT.

This clonotype was seen ten or more times. V is TRBV20-1 and J is TRBJ1-5; weak D call: TRBD1 (6 bases). The CDR3 extends over 18 amino acids. V was cut by 1 base and J by 0 bases, with 19 bases left in between. From germline, CDR1 is DFQATT and CDR2 SNEGSKA (reference sequence). CDR3 in DNA: TGCAGTGCTAGAGCCCCAGGGGCACTCAGTAATAGCAATCAGCCCCAGCATTTT. Translated: CSARAPGALSNSNQPQHF.